One sample yielded the 29 T cell receptor beta chains listed below, sequenced in a study of blood T cell repertoires in COVID-19. Using immunoSEQ multiplex PCR, the repertoire was profiled, and TCRdb retains in-frame clones only, with some absent. The data hold approximately 250,000 clones, with approximately 86% observed a single time. The sample consisted of peripheral blood. The receptors here all came from a man aged 30-40 years with active or convalescent COVID-19.

This clone was counted a few times. V usage is TRBV23-1 and J usage is TRBJ1-1; tentatively, D is TRBD1 (5 bases). TRBV23-1 is noted as an ORF with a role that remains uncertain. This CDR3 spans 15 amino acids. With 4 bases removed from V and 0 bases from J, the gap between germline ends came to 12 bases. CDR3 coding DNA: TGCGCCAGCAGTCGGGGCGAACAGTTGAACACTGAAGCTTTCTTT. Translated, it gives CASSRGEQLNTEAFF.

The CDR3 DNA reads TGTGCCAGCAGTTACGGGGGCAGCAATTCACCCCTCCACTTT. Encoded protein: CASSYGGSNSPLHF. The chain is built from TRBV6-5 and TRBJ1-6; D might be TRBD1 (6 bases). The germline V gene has CDR1 MNHEY and CDR2 SVGAGI. This CDR3 has 14 residues. Trimming removed 2 bases at V and 7 bases at J, with 9 bases between.

The chain is built from TRBV11-2 and TRBJ2-1, with D hard to call. Trimming took off 6 bases at V and 5 bases at J, with 11 bases between the two ends. The CDR3 covers 13 residues. Germline CDR1 SGHAT, CDR2 FQNNGV. DNA for the CDR3: TGTGCCAGCAGTTCGCACGGTAACAATGAGCAGTTCTTC. This translates into CASSSHGNNEQFF.

The rearrangement links TRBV18 to TRBJ1-6, with unresolved D. Germline-derived CDR1 and CDR2 are KGHSH and LQKENI. The CDR3 totals 15 residues. The germline V and J ends were trimmed by 5 bases and 7 bases, with 15 bases remaining between them. CDR3 in DNA: TGTGCCAGCTCAACGACGACAAGTCCCAATTCACCCCTCCACTTT. The encoded protein is CASSTTTSPNSPLHF.

The J gene is TRBJ2-1, the V gene TRBV2; 11 nucleotides align to TRBD2. V gave up 9 bases and J gave up 3 bases; unmatched junction bases: 7. The CDR3 contains 15 residues. Germline V gene data show CDR1 as SNHLY and CDR2 as FYNNEI. CDR3 in DNA: TGTGCCAGTCAAAGGCTAGCGGGGGGCTACAATGAGCAGTTCTTC. Translated: CASQRLAGGYNEQFF. Full variable domain (missing parts from reference TRBV2 and TRBJ2-1): EPEVTQTPSHQVTQMGQEVILRCVPISNHLYFYWYRQILGQKVEFLVSFYNNEISEKSEIFDDQFSVERPDGSNFTLKIRSTKLEDSAMYFCASQRLAGGYNEQFFGPGTRLTVL.

Only a few counts were recorded for this clone. The V gene is TRBV6-4, the J gene TRBJ2-3; a possible D gene is TRBD1 (6 bases). The germline V gene encodes CDR1 MRHNA and CDR2 SNTAGT. V was trimmed by 5 bases and J by 4 bases, leaving 10 bases between them. CDR3 size: 13 residues. In nucleotides, the CDR3 is TGTGCCAGCAGTACGGACAGAGCAGATACGCAGTATTTT. Its protein product is CASSTDRADTQYF.

The rearrangement joins TRBV6-5 to TRBJ2-1; 10 nucleotides match TRBD2. The CDR3 spans 15 residues. The germline CDR1 and CDR2 sequences are MNHEY and SVGAGI. The V segment lost 9 bases and the J segment 8 bases; nucleotides outside the gene matches: 13. CDR3 sequence (DNA): TGTGCCAGTAGAACGGAGCGGGGGGGCTTGGATGAGCAGTTCTTC. Its translation: CASRTERGGLDEQFF.

The chain uses TRBV19 and TRBJ2-7; 9 positions match TRBD1. Germline loops: CDR1 LNHDA, CDR2 SQIVND (reference sequence). V was clipped by 3 bases and J by 3 bases; unmatched bases: 3. The CDR3 spans 14 residues. CDR3 sequence reads: CASSIGDRVYEQYF. As DNA, the CDR3 is TGTGCCAGTAGTATTGGGGACAGGGTCTACGAGCAGTACTTC.

This clone was counted only a few times. This chain uses TRBV2 with TRBJ1-2; the D gene is possibly TRBD1 (6 bases). CDR3 length: 15 amino acids. CDR1 is SNHLY and CDR2 is FYNNEI in the germline V gene. V lost 2 bases to trimming and J lost 8 bases, with 18 bases between them. CDR3 DNA: TGTGCCAGCAGTGAACGGACAGCCTCGCCTACAGGCTACACCTTC. This codes for CASSERTASPTGYTF. Filled out from reference TRBV2 and TRBJ1-2, the complete variable domain reads EPEVTQTPSHQVTQMGQEVILRCVPISNHLYFYWYRQILGQKVEFLVSFYNNEISEKSEIFDDQFSVERPDGSNFTLKIRSTKLEDSAMYFCASSERTASPTGYTFGSGTRLTVV.

This clone was observed a handful of times. This chain uses TRBV10-2 with TRBJ1-2, with D possibly TRBD1 on 5 matching bases. CDR3 length: 12 amino acids. Looked up from germline, CDR1 is WSHSY and CDR2 is SAAADI. Trimming cost V 3 bases and J 8 bases, with 10 bases left between them. CDR3 sequence reads: CASSELGPGYTF. The DNA for the CDR3 is TGCGCCAGCAGTGAACTGGGGCCAGGCTACACCTTC.

The gene calls are TRBV3-1 (or the pseudogene TRBV3-2) and TRBJ1-2, with D unclear. CDR3 length: 14 residues. V lost 1 base to trimming and J lost 8 bases, with 14 bases between them. Germline V gene sequence: CDR1 LGHDT, CDR2 YNNKEL (reference sequence). The CDR3 sequence: CASSQVLNAGGYTF. CDR3 coding DNA: TGTGCCAGCAGCCAAGTCTTAAACGCTGGCGGCTACACCTTC.

The chain's CDR3 is CASSYDRDEKLFF. DNA for the CDR3: TGTGCCAGCAGTTACGACAGAGATGAAAAACTGTTTTTT. The chain recombines TRBV6-5 with TRBJ1-4; D might be TRBD1 (5 bases). The length of the CDR3 is 13 residues. CDR1 is MNHEY, CDR2 SVGAGI, per germline. V was shortened by 2 bases and J by 6 bases, with 7 bases between the two germline ends.

V and J are TRBV5-1 and TRBJ1-5, with D possibly being TRBD1 (6 bases). Germline values: CDR1 SGHRS, CDR2 YFSETQ. V lost 0 bases to trimming and J lost 5 bases, with 12 bases between them. The CDR3 has 15 amino acids. The CDR3 sequence: CASSLARGRDQPQHF. The CDR3 DNA reads as TGCGCCAGCAGCTTGGCCAGGGGTAGAGATCAGCCCCAGCATTTT.

This chain links TRBV27 with TRBJ2-5, with 10 bases identical to TRBD2. Trimming at V came to 1 base and at J to 2 bases, leaving 4 bases not matched to a gene. This CDR3 contains 16 residues. In germline, CDR1 is MNHEY, CDR2 SMNVEV (reference sequence). The DNA of the CDR3 is TGTGCCAGCAGTTTATTGCCTAGCGGGGGTCAAGAGACCCAGTACTTC. Translating gives CASSLLPSGGQETQYF.

The J gene is TRBJ2-5, the V gene TRBV18; D is unclear. V was trimmed by 4 bases and J by 4 bases, leaving 19 bases between them. Germline lookup yields CDR1 KGHSH and CDR2 LQKENI. This CDR3 comprises 16 residues. CDR3 nucleotides: TGTGCCAGCTCACTGGGTGGCCTCAGCGCGGCAGAGACCCAGTACTTC. This codes for CASSLGGLSAAETQYF. Drawing the rest from reference TRBV18 and TRBJ2-5, the complete variable domain is NAGVMQNPRHLVRRRGQEARLRCSPMKGHSHVYWYRQLPEEGLKFMVYLQKENIIDESGMPKERFSAEFPKEGPSILRIQQVVRGDSAAYFCASSLGGLSAAETQYFGPGTRLLVL.

The rearrangement links TRBV2 to TRBJ2-2; 9 nucleotides line up with TRBD1. V lost 0 bases and J lost 1; bases outside the gene matches: 3. Germline CDR1 reads SNHLY; CDR2 reads FYNNEI. The length of the CDR3 is 17 residues. Here the CDR3 reads CASSEARDRVNTGELFF. The CDR3 DNA reads TGTGCCAGCAGTGAAGCCCGGGACAGGGTGAACACCGGGGAGCTGTTTTTT.

The chain recombines TRBV10-2 with TRBJ1-6; no clear D. Germline CDR1 reads WSHSY; CDR2 reads SAAADI. This CDR3 is built from 15 residues. V lost 5 bases, J lost 7 bases, and 15 bases lay in between. For the CDR3, the DNA is TGCGCCAGCAGTTCATGGTCCGGAGGGAATTCACCCCTCCACTTT. Protein: CASSSWSGGNSPLHF.

The rearrangement links TRBV10-3 to TRBJ2-6, with 9 bases fitting TRBD1. V lost 5 bases, J lost 0 bases, and 5 bases stayed unmatched. This CDR3 has 17 residues. Per the germline V gene, CDR1 is ENHRY and CDR2 is SYGVKD. The CDR3 coding sequence is TGTGCCATCAGTCCGCCGGGACAGGGCTCTGGGGCCAACGTCCTGACTTTC. It is translated as CAISPPGQGSGANVLTF.

The V call is TRBV12-3 or TRBV12-4, the J call TRBJ2-1; tentative D call: TRBD1 (6 bases). This CDR3 spans 13 amino acids. V was cut by 7 bases and J by 3 bases, with 10 bases left in between. The CDR3 nucleotides read TGTGCCAGCAAACAGGGAGACTACAATGAGCAGTTCTTC. It encodes CASKQGDYNEQFF.

The rearrangement links TRBV4-2 to TRBJ2-1; D is possibly TRBD2 (6 bases). The V gene lost 0 bases and the J gene lost 6 bases, with 18 bases spanning the gap. Germline V gives CDR1 LGHNA, CDR2 YNFKEQ. The CDR3 sequence is 17 residues long. Here the CDR3 reads CASSQDGDLAPGNEQFF. The CDR3 nucleotides are TGTGCCAGCAGCCAAGACGGGGACTTAGCCCCGGGCAATGAGCAGTTCTTC.

CDR3 sequence (DNA): TGTGCCAGCAGTTTATGGGTGGAGGCAGATACGCAGTATTTT. As protein: CASSLWVEADTQYF. The chain is built from TRBV27 and TRBJ2-3, with a possible D match to TRBD2 (5 bases). The CDR3 is 14 residues long. With 1 base removed from V and 4 bases from J, the gap between germline ends came to 9 bases. Germline loops: CDR1 MNHEY, CDR2 SMNVEV (reference sequence).

This chain links TRBV6-5 with TRBJ1-1; maybe TRBD1 (5 bases). The CDR3 consists of 14 residues. The ends were cut back, 8 bases at V and 1 base at J, with 14 bases in the middle. Germline V gene sequence: CDR1 MNHEY, CDR2 SVGAGI. The CDR3 region has the DNA TGTGCCAGCCATAGGGGACTCACGAACACTGAAGCTTTCTTT. Encoded protein: CASHRGLTNTEAFF.

The rearrangement joins TRBV5-6 to TRBJ2-1; D is unclear. The CDR3 loop spans 12 amino acids. V was pared by 4 bases and J by 7 bases, with 9 bases between. Germline V gene lookup returns CDR1 SGHDT and CDR2 YYEEEE. The CDR3 spells CASSRVGNEQFF. Here the CDR3 DNA reads TGTGCCAGCAGCCGCGTCGGGAATGAGCAGTTCTTC.

V gene TRBV3-1 (or the pseudogene TRBV3-2) combines with J gene TRBJ1-2; D is undetermined. The CDR3 is 15 residues long. Germline assignment: CDR1 LGHDT and CDR2 YNNKEL (reference sequence). Trimming cost V 0 bases and J 3 bases, with 11 bases left between them. The CDR3 loop reads CASSQDVGEDYGYTF. CDR3 DNA sequence: TGTGCCAGCAGCCAAGATGTTGGGGAGGACTATGGCTACACCTTC.

This clone was detected once. The V call is TRBV9, the J call TRBJ2-1; 8 nucleotides agree with TRBD2. V shed 6 bases, J shed 0 bases, and the junction held 11 bases outside the gene matches. The CDR3 contains 17 residues. The V gene's germline CDR1 is SGDLS and CDR2 YYNGEE. The CDR3 region has the DNA TGTGCCAGCACAAAGATAGCGGGGCGTAGCTCCTACAATGAGCAGTTCTTC. Its translation is CASTKIAGRSSYNEQFF.

This chain links TRBV11-3 with TRBJ2-3; perhaps TRBD1 as D (6 bases). This CDR3 spans 13 amino acids. CDR1 is SGHNT, CDR2 YENEEA, per germline. V lost 4 bases and J 4 bases, leaving 9 bases between the germline ends. The CDR3 region has the DNA TGTGCCAGCAGCTCAGGGGACCCAGATACGCAGTATTTT. As protein: CASSSGDPDTQYF.

The chain employs TRBV20-1 and TRBJ2-3; 10 bases are a match to TRBD2. The CDR3 covers 17 residues. V lost 3 bases and J lost 4; bases outside the gene matches: 13. CDR1 is DFQATT, CDR2 SNEGSKA, per germline (reference sequence). CDR3 amino acids: CSASPPPRSGGADTQYF. CDR3 DNA: TGCAGTGCTAGTCCCCCTCCTCGGAGCGGGGGGGCAGATACGCAGTATTTT.

This clone was observed a few times. The rearrangement links TRBV5-1 to TRBJ1-4; the D is unclear. The germline CDR1 and CDR2 sequences are SGHRS and YFSETQ. Deletions cut 6 bases from V and 7 bases from J, with 22 bases between. The CDR3 is 16 residues long. Here the CDR3 DNA reads TGCGCCAGCACGCTATCGGCGGGGTCCCGCTTTGAAAAACTGTTTTTT. Translation: CASTLSAGSRFEKLFF.

V usage is TRBV2 and J usage is TRBJ1-5; D perhaps matches TRBD1 (5 bases). CDR3 length: 15 residues. Trimming removed 8 bases at V and 0 bases at J, with 14 bases between. Germline V gives CDR1 SNHLY, CDR2 FYNNEI. The CDR3 sequence: CASDFAGDSNQPQHF. DNA of the CDR3: TGTGCCAGCGATTTTGCGGGGGATAGCAATCAGCCCCAGCATTTT.